Listed below are T cell receptor beta chains from one sample, sequenced in a study of early T cells in non-severe SARS-CoV-2 infection. TCRdb independently ran MiXCR on the 5' RACE reads; one entry per CDR3 protein. The sample carries 45,000 to 60,000 distinct CDR3 sequences, about 10% recorded once. The material sequenced was whole blood, taken at baseline. The receptors originated from an adult who was a healthcare worker with PCR-confirmed SARS-CoV-2 infection or an uninfected control (not recorded which). The CDR3 runs from the conserved cysteine through the conserved F or W. Fields, in order: CDR3 protein, CDR3 DNA, V gene, clone size, J gene, D gene, CDR3 length. The D gene is left open where the match is weak. Not every row has a clone size; where given, it reads once, few, many or a size class.

CDR3: CASSASTSEAEQYF
DNA: TGTGCCAGCAGCGCCTCCACGTCCGAGGCCGAGCAGTACTTC
V: TRBV21-1
size: NA
J: TRBJ2-7
D: NA
length: 14

CDR3: CASSLMQVGEQYF
DNA: TGTGCCAGCAGCTTAATGCAGGTTGGCGAGCAGTACTTC
V: TRBV11-2
size: NA
J: TRBJ2-7
D: NA
length: 13

CDR3: CASSTGQGMGYEQYF
DNA: TGCGCCAGCAGCACCGGACAGGGGATGGGGTACGAGCAGTACTTC
V: TRBV5-1
size: few
J: TRBJ2-7
D: TRBD1
length: 15

CDR3: CASRGYAGTEAFF
DNA: TGTGCCAGCAGGGGGTATGCGGGGACGGAAGCTTTCTTT
V: TRBV2
size: few
J: TRBJ1-1
D: NA
length: 13

CDR3: CASSRAGSTDTQYF
DNA: TGTGCCAGCAGCCGCGCGGGGAGCACAGATACGCAGTATTTT
V: TRBV12-3/TRBV12-4
size: many
J: TRBJ2-3
D: NA
length: 14

CDR3: CASSPPRENYGYTF
DNA: TGCGCCAGCTCGCCCCCCAGGGAGAACTATGGCTACACCTTC
V: TRBV5-1
size: few
J: TRBJ1-2
D: NA
length: 14

CDR3: CASAGAGNQPQHF
DNA: TGTGCCTCGGCAGGGGCCGGCAATCAGCCCCAGCATTTT
V: TRBV24-1
size: NA
J: TRBJ1-5
D: NA
length: 13

CDR3: CASSLAGLAGADTQYF
DNA: TGTGCCAGCAGCTTGGCCGGACTAGCGGGAGCTGATACGCAGTATTTT
V: TRBV7-9
size: many
J: TRBJ2-3
D: TRBD2
length: 16

CDR3: CASRADNEQFF
DNA: TGTGCCAGCAGGGCAGACAATGAGCAGTTCTTC
V: TRBV11-3
size: few
J: TRBJ2-1
D: NA
length: 11

CDR3: CASSEARLNTDTQYF
DNA: TGTGCCAGCAGTGAAGCGCGCCTTAACACAGATACGCAGTATTTT
V: TRBV2
size: NA
J: TRBJ2-3
D: NA
length: 15

CDR3: CASSDSYEQYF
DNA: TGCGCCAGCAGTGACAGCTACGAGCAGTACTTC
V: TRBV10-1
size: NA
J: TRBJ2-7
D: NA
length: 11

CDR3: CASSFHREGNSPLHF
DNA: TGTGCCAGCAGCTTCCACAGGGAGGGGAATTCACCCCTCCACTTT
V: TRBV7-9
size: NA
J: TRBJ1-6
D: NA
length: 15

CDR3: CASSEASFTEAFF
DNA: TGTGCCAGCAGTGAGGCCAGTTTCACTGAAGCTTTCTTT
V: TRBV2
size: NA
J: TRBJ1-1
D: NA
length: 13

CDR3: CASRITRGNTGELFF
DNA: TGTGCCAGTAGAATTACTAGAGGAAACACCGGGGAGCTGTTTTTT
V: TRBV19
size: NA
J: TRBJ2-2
D: NA
length: 15

CDR3: CASSQDLGSFYEQYF
DNA: TGTGCCAGCAGCCAAGATCTTGGCAGTTTCTACGAGCAGTACTTC
V: TRBV3-1
size: few
J: TRBJ2-7
D: NA
length: 15

CDR3: CASSEGTSGSEDTQYF
DNA: TGTGCCAGCAGCGAAGGGACTAGCGGGAGCGAGGATACGCAGTATTTT
V: TRBV9
size: NA
J: TRBJ2-3
D: TRBD2
length: 16

CDR3: CASSMREGAKNIQYF
DNA: TGTGCCAGTAGTATGCGGGAGGGAGCCAAAAACATTCAGTACTTC
V: TRBV19
size: many
J: TRBJ2-4
D: TRBD2
length: 15

CDR3: CASKGQGLSEQFF
DNA: TGTGCCAGCAAAGGGCAGGGGCTCAGTGAGCAGTTCTTC
V: TRBV6-5
size: NA
J: TRBJ2-1
D: NA
length: 13

CDR3: CASSAGQGSRETQYF
DNA: TGTGCCAGCAGCGCCGGACAGGGGTCTCGAGAGACCCAGTACTTC
V: TRBV11-1
size: few
J: TRBJ2-5
D: TRBD1
length: 15

CDR3: CSTLGGQGTDTQYF
DNA: TGCAGCACGCTGGGGGGACAGGGGACCGATACGCAGTATTTT
V: TRBV29-1
size: NA
J: TRBJ2-3
D: TRBD1
length: 14

CDR3: CASSRQGLGTDTQYF
DNA: TGTGCCAGCAGTCGACAGGGTTTGGGCACAGATACGCAGTATTTT
V: TRBV12-3/TRBV12-4
size: NA
J: TRBJ2-3
D: TRBD1
length: 15

CDR3: CASSELEASGTDTQYF
DNA: TGTGCCAGCAGTGAGCTGGAGGCTAGCGGCACAGATACGCAGTATTTT
V: TRBV6-1
size: many
J: TRBJ2-3
D: NA
length: 16

CDR3: CASRKVRRTGKDQPQHF
DNA: TGTGCCAGCAGAAAAGTTAGACGGACAGGGAAAGATCAGCCCCAGCATTTT
V: TRBV6-4
size: NA
J: TRBJ1-5
D: TRBD1
length: 17

CDR3: CASSQEGQGRKLFF
DNA: TGCGCCAGCAGCCAAGAAGGACAGGGGCGGAAACTGTTTTTT
V: TRBV4-1
size: many
J: TRBJ1-4
D: TRBD1
length: 14

CDR3: CASSIQQGVEGYTF
DNA: TGTGCCAGCAGCATCCAGCAGGGGGTCGAAGGCTACACCTTC
V: TRBV7-9
size: many
J: TRBJ1-2
D: TRBD1
length: 14

CDR3: CASSLSQGDNSPLHF
DNA: TGTGCCAGCAGTTTATCCCAGGGGGATAATTCACCCCTCCACTTT
V: TRBV27
size: few
J: TRBJ1-6
D: TRBD1
length: 15

CDR3: CATRGTAPSTDTQYF
DNA: TGTGCCACCCGGGGGACGGCCCCATCCACAGATACGCAGTATTTT
V: TRBV21-1
size: many
J: TRBJ2-3
D: NA
length: 15

CDR3: CASSQRADTQYF
DNA: TGTGCCAGCAGCCAAAGGGCAGATACGCAGTATTTT
V: TRBV7-9
size: many
J: TRBJ2-3
D: NA
length: 12

CDR3: CASSHGWTGELFF
DNA: TGTGCCAGCAGCCACGGGTGGACCGGGGAGCTGTTTTTT
V: TRBV14
size: NA
J: TRBJ2-2
D: NA
length: 13

CDR3: CASTKGGSYNEQFF
DNA: TGTGCCAGCACCAAGGGGGGATCCTACAATGAGCAGTTCTTC
V: TRBV6-1
size: few
J: TRBJ2-1
D: NA
length: 14

CDR3: CASSRFGQVETQYF
DNA: TGTGCCAGCAGCCGATTCGGGCAGGTGGAGACCCAGTACTTC
V: TRBV28
size: many
J: TRBJ2-5
D: NA
length: 14

CDR3: CASSLVAGNSYGYTF
DNA: TGCGCCAGCAGCTTGGTTGCAGGGAATTCCTATGGCTACACCTTC
V: TRBV5-1
size: many
J: TRBJ1-2
D: NA
length: 15

CDR3: CASSYSVRPGTFKSPLHF
DNA: TGTGCCAGCAGTTACTCAGTCCGACCCGGGACATTTAAATCACCCCTCCACTTT
V: TRBV6-2/TRBV6-3
size: many
J: TRBJ1-6
D: NA
length: 18

CDR3: CASSQQSGRLTDTQYF
DNA: TGTGCCAGCAGCCAACAATCAGGGCGTCTTACAGATACGCAGTATTTT
V: TRBV4-2
size: NA
J: TRBJ2-3
D: NA
length: 16

CDR3: CASSQNSGANVLTF
DNA: TGCGCCAGCAGCCAGAACTCTGGGGCCAACGTCCTGACTTTC
V: TRBV4-1
size: NA
J: TRBJ2-6
D: NA
length: 14

CDR3: CSHGRSSYNEQFF
DNA: TGCAGTCACGGGAGGAGCTCCTACAATGAGCAGTTCTTC
V: TRBV29-1
size: few
J: TRBJ2-1
D: TRBD2
length: 13

CDR3: CASSLIRTSPSEQYF
DNA: TGTGCCAGCAGTTTGATTCGGACTAGCCCATCCGAGCAGTACTTC
V: TRBV27
size: few
J: TRBJ2-7
D: TRBD2
length: 15

CDR3: CASSRRSLAGGQETQYF
DNA: TGTGCCAGCAGTCGAAGGAGCCTAGCGGGGGGCCAAGAGACCCAGTACTTC
V: TRBV2
size: many
J: TRBJ2-5
D: TRBD2
length: 17

CDR3: CASSLVVRKETQYF
DNA: TGTGCCAGCAGCTTAGTGGTCCGAAAAGAGACCCAGTACTTC
V: TRBV7-6
size: many
J: TRBJ2-5
D: NA
length: 14

CDR3: CATTGQGYNYGYTF
DNA: TGTGCCACCACCGGACAGGGGTATAACTATGGCTACACCTTC
V: TRBV2
size: NA
J: TRBJ1-2
D: TRBD1
length: 14

CDR3: CASSASGTDTQYF
DNA: TGTGCCAGCTCAGCTAGCGGCACAGATACGCAGTATTTT
V: TRBV18
size: few
J: TRBJ2-3
D: NA
length: 13

CDR3: CASSHSPSGRTTGELFF
DNA: TGTGCCAGCAGCCACTCCCCCTCCGGGAGGACTACCGGGGAGCTGTTTTTT
V: TRBV2
size: many
J: TRBJ2-2
D: TRBD2
length: 17

CDR3: CASSQRDRSTDTQYF
DNA: TGTGCCAGCAGCCAAAGGGACAGGTCAACCGATACGCAGTATTTT
V: TRBV13
size: many
J: TRBJ2-3
D: TRBD1
length: 15

CDR3: CASSVLTGGEQYF
DNA: TGTGCCAGCAGCGTACTGACTGGGGGGGAGCAGTATTTT
V: TRBV6-4
size: many
J: TRBJ2-3
D: TRBD2
length: 13

CDR3: CASSFADRQDEQFF
DNA: TGTGCCAGCAGCTTCGCGGACCGGCAGGATGAGCAGTTCTTC
V: TRBV11-2
size: NA
J: TRBJ2-1
D: NA
length: 14